This T cell receptor beta chain is from a study of graft-versus-host responses after intestinal transplantation. Clones were sequenced by immunoSEQ multiplex PCR, and TCRdb holds only the in-frame ones, with some missing. The table lists 95,000 or so clones, over 75% of them singletons. Germline V gene lookup returns CDR1 SEHNR and CDR2 FQNEAQ (reference sequence). There are 11 residues in the CDR3. The chain employs TRBV7-9 and TRBJ2-5; D remains unclear. The better agreement between TRBJ2-7 and the DNA end casts doubt on the J call. The origin of this receptor is a human patient who received an intestinal transplant, so some T cells may come from the graft donor. The material was PBMCs, obtained 450 to 480 days after intestinal transplant. The CDR3 reads CASSLNSEQYF. In DNA, the CDR3 is TGTGCCAGCAGCTTAAATAGCGAGCAGTACTTC.